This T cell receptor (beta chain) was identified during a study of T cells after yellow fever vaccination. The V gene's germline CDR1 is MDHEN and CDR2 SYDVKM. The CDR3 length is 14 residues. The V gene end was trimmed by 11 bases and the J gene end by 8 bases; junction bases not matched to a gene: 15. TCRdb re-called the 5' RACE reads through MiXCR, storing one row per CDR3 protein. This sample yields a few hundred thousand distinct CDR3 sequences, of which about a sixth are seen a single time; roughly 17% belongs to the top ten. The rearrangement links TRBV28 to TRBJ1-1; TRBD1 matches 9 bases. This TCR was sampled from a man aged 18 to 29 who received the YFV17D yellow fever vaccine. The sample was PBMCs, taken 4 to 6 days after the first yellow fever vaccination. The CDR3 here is CALRGQGWSGEAFF. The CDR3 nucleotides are TGTGCCCTCCGGGGACAGGGATGGTCGGGGGAAGCTTTCTTT.